This T cell receptor (beta chain) was retrieved from a study of CD8+CD57+ T cells in acquired aplastic anemia. Genomic DNA constituted the template upon which TCR beta VDJ and CDR3 profiling was performed. From the reads, TCRdb called clonotypes with MiXCR, one entry per CDR3 protein. Here the sample spans 150,000 or so distinct CDR3 sequences, about 45% being singletons. Patients picked for sequencing had shown CD8+CD57+ cell expansion detected by flow cytometry. The enrolled patients all had severe acquired aplastic anemia. The table lists this clonotype with a count of one. J gave up 2 bases and V 1 base, and 3 bases lay outside the gene matches. CDR3 size: 17 residues. The germline V gene encodes CDR1 SGHAT and CDR2 FQNNGV.

This receptor was taken from a human donor with aplastic anemia. The chain uses TRBV11-2 and TRBJ2-3; 13 positions match TRBD2. What was sequenced was sorted CD4+, CD8+, or CD8+CD57+ T cells (not recorded which) from PBMCs. In nucleotides, the CDR3 is TGTGCCAGCAGCTTAGGGACTAGCGGGGGAATCACAGATACGCAGTATTTT. It codes for CASSLGTSGGITDTQYF.